The 14 T cell receptor beta chains below were found in one sample sequenced in a study of cytomegalovirus exposure and HLA in healthy donors. PCR primers comprised 60 Vbeta and 13 Jbeta primers. Sequencing used immunoSEQ multiplex PCR; TCRdb keeps in-frame clones, though not all of them. The listing records some 120,000 clones. The sequencing sample was made of PBMCs. Every receptor here comes from a man between 18 and 35 years old in good health and CMV-seronegative.

V and J are TRBV28 and TRBJ2-7; 8 bases agree with TRBD1. V gave up 5 bases and J gave up 7 bases; unmatched junction bases: 4. The CDR3 is 12 residues long. Per germline, CDR1 MDHEN and CDR2 SYDVKM. The DNA for the CDR3 is TGTGCCAGCAGTCTCGGGACAGGTGAGCAGTACTTC. This sequence encodes CASSLGTGEQYF.

The chain recombines TRBV2 with TRBJ2-5; D may be TRBD2 (6 bases). Trimming shortened V by 7 bases and J by 1 base, and 16 bases separated the two germline ends. The CDR3 runs to 15 residues. Germline values: CDR1 SNHLY, CDR2 FYNNEI. In nucleotides, the CDR3 is TGTGCCAGCAAAAGGGACTTCCCCATCCAAGAGACCCAGTACTTC. Its translation: CASKRDFPIQETQYF.

The chain is built from TRBV9 and TRBJ1-4; D might be TRBD1 (6 bases). The germline gives CDR1 SGDLS, CDR2 YYNGEE. With 0 bases removed from V and 15 bases from J, the gap between germline ends came to 12 bases. This CDR3 region has 12 residues. The DNA of the CDR3 is TGTGCCAGCAGCGTAGGCAAGGGGGAATTGTTTTTT. As protein: CASSVGKGELFF.

V is TRBV7-9 and J is TRBJ2-7, with D possibly being TRBD1 (5 bases). Germline loops: CDR1 SEHNR, CDR2 FQNEAQ (reference sequence). This CDR3 is built from 15 residues. The germline V and J ends were trimmed by 1 base and 7 bases, with 17 bases remaining between them. This chain's CDR3 is CASSLGSGKSGEQYF. DNA for the CDR3: TGTGCCAGCAGCTTAGGGTCAGGGAAGTCGGGTGAGCAGTACTTC.

This chain connects TRBV9 to TRBJ2-5; D might be TRBD1 (6 bases). Germline lookup yields CDR1 SGDLS and CDR2 YYNGEE. Trimming stripped 6 bases from V and 5 bases from J, with 20 bases between. The CDR3 has 15 residues. The CDR3: CASTASPGAGETQYF. In DNA form, the CDR3 reads TGTGCCAGCACCGCAAGCCCAGGGGCGGGCGAGACCCAGTACTTC.

V is TRBV19 and J is TRBJ1-1; no definite D call. Looked up from germline, CDR1 is LNHDA and CDR2 is SQIVND (reference sequence). The CDR3 extends over 13 amino acids. Trimming took 6 bases from V and 2 from J, leaving 10 bases between them. CDR3 sequence reads: CASSRGINTEAFF. CDR3 DNA sequence: TGTGCCAGTAGCAGAGGGATTAACACTGAAGCTTTCTTT.

The gene calls are TRBV10-3 and TRBJ2-1; 10 bases align to TRBD1. This CDR3 spans 14 amino acids. Trimming took 8 bases from V and 6 from J; bases not matched to a gene: 7. The V gene's germline CDR1 is ENHRY and CDR2 SYGVKD. The CDR3 DNA sequence: TGTGCCATCGCCGGGACAGGGGCACGCAATGAGCAGTTCTTC. Encoded protein: CAIAGTGARNEQFF.

This chain joins TRBV6-6 and TRBJ1-5; the match to TRBD1 covers 8 bases. After removal of 6 bases from V and 1 base from J, the junction contained 8 bases not matched to a gene. The CDR3 covers 16 residues. Per germline, CDR1 MNHNY and CDR2 SVGAGI (reference sequence). The CDR3 spells CASRTGQGASNQPQHF. The CDR3 DNA reads TGTGCCAGCAGGACGGGGCAGGGGGCGAGCAATCAGCCCCAGCATTTT.

V and J are TRBV19 and TRBJ2-7; TRBD2 might be the D (5 bases). CDR1 and CDR2 from the germline V gene are LNHDA and SQIVND (reference sequence). The germline V and J ends were trimmed by 5 bases and 0 bases, with 14 bases remaining between them. This CDR3 spans 15 amino acids. The CDR3 reads CASSPDGGSSYEQYF. CDR3 DNA sequence: TGTGCCAGTAGTCCGGACGGAGGAAGCTCCTACGAGCAGTACTTC.

The J gene is TRBJ1-1, the V gene TRBV18; the D is unclear. Germline assignment: CDR1 KGHSH and CDR2 LQKENI. The V and J ends lost 0 bases and 6 bases respectively, with 8 bases between them. The CDR3 consists of 13 residues. DNA for the CDR3: TGTGCCAGCTCACCACCGGGCAGGTCTGAAGCTTTCTTT. It yields the protein CASSPPGRSEAFF.

V gene TRBV5-5 combines with J gene TRBJ2-6, with unresolved D. Trimming left V 0 bases short and J 0 bases short, with 10 bases between. The germline CDR1 and CDR2 sequences are SGHKS and YYEKEE (reference sequence). CDR3 length: 17 amino acids. The CDR3 spells CASSLVPFRSGANVLTF. CDR3 nucleotide sequence: TGTGCCAGCAGCTTGGTTCCCTTCCGCTCTGGGGCCAACGTCCTGACTTTC.

This chain connects TRBV6-4 to TRBJ2-2; 7 bases line up with TRBD1. Germline trimming cut 6 bases from V and 6 bases from J; bases unmatched to any gene: 10. Germline V lookup: CDR1 MRHNA, CDR2 SNTAGT. The CDR3 covers 15 residues. This chain's CDR3 is CASSETRTGPGELFF. The CDR3 region has the DNA TGTGCCAGCAGCGAAACCCGGACAGGCCCCGGGGAGCTGTTTTTT.

CDR3 amino acids: CASSQEPGQETQYF. CDR3 in DNA: TGCGCCAGCAGCCAAGAGCCAGGGCAAGAGACCCAGTACTTC. The chain employs TRBV4-1 and TRBJ2-5, with D perhaps TRBD1 (5 bases). The germline CDR1 and CDR2 sequences are MGHRA and YSYEKL. V shed 0 bases and J shed 2 bases, with 7 bases lying between them. CDR3 size: 14 residues.

The CDR3 sequence is CAWSISDSYGYTF. The CDR3 bases are TGTGCCTGGAGTATCTCAGATTCTTATGGCTACACCTTC. The rearrangement uses TRBV30 and TRBJ1-2; unclear D gene. Germline V gene sequence: CDR1 GTSNPN, CDR2 SVGIG (reference sequence). Between the trimmed V and J ends, which lost 2 bases and 5 bases, there was a span of 12 bases. The CDR3 has 13 amino acids.